This is a list of T cell receptor beta chains from one sample in a study of regulatory T cells in long-lasting Graves disease. Each CDR3 protein is one row after TCRdb ran MiXCR on the multiplex PCR reads. The sample shows a few hundred thousand distinct CDR3 sequences, about 20% of them seen only once. The material sequenced was peripheral blood mononuclear cells (PBMCs), taken when the disease was refractory, from a patient treated with antithyroid drugs. The origin of the receptors is a female donor with Graves disease. Both conserved end residues are part of each CDR3. D genes are given only for firm matches. Size tells how often a clone was seen (once, few, many) or the class of an expanded clone, and some rows leave it out.

V gene,clone size,J gene,D gene,CDR3 protein,CDR3 DNA
TRBV30,-,TRBJ1-2,-,CAWSVFGLGYTF,TGTGCCTGGAGTGTTTTCGGGCTTGGCTACACCTTC
TRBV5-1,few,TRBJ1-2,-,CASSTQGTGDGYTF,TGCGCCAGCAGTACACAAGGAACAGGTGATGGCTACACCTTC
TRBV25-1,few,TRBJ1-2,-,CASSADGANYGYTF,TGTGCCAGCAGTGCGGACGGAGCTAACTATGGCTACACCTTC
TRBV30,-,TRBJ1-4,-,CAWGGTRTGKLFF,TGTGCCTGGGGGGGGACAAGGACTGGAAAACTGTTTTTT
TRBV4-1,-,TRBJ1-5,-,CASSMEFRNNQPQHF,TGCGCCAGCAGCATGGAGTTTCGAAACAATCAGCCCCAGCATTTT
TRBV28,many,TRBJ1-4,-,CASSAPSTNEKLFF,TGTGCCAGCAGCGCTCCTTCAACTAATGAAAAACTGTTTTTT
TRBV25-1,many,TRBJ1-5,-,CASSEGRYNQPQHF,TGTGCCAGCAGTGAAGGACGGTACAATCAGCCCCAGCATTTT
TRBV6-8,many,TRBJ1-4,-,CASRMDGANEKLFF,TGTGCCAGCAGGATGGACGGCGCTAATGAAAAACTGTTTTTT
TRBV2,many,TRBJ2-7,TRBD2,CASSPAPRLAGPGAYEQYF,TGTGCCAGCAGCCCAGCCCCCCGACTAGCGGGACCCGGTGCCTACGAGCAGTACTTC
TRBV7-2,many,TRBJ1-2,TRBD1,CASSFPGGLRPGYTF,TGTGCCAGCAGCTTCCCAGGGGGCTTGAGACCTGGCTACACCTTC
TRBV6-1,few,TRBJ2-3,TRBD2,CASSTSGSLDTQYF,TGTGCCAGCAGTACTAGCGGGAGCTTGGATACGCAGTATTTT
TRBV6-2/TRBV6-3,-,TRBJ1-1,-,CASSYEGSRTEAFF,TGTGCCAGCAGTTACGAGGGGAGTAGGACTGAAGCTTTCTTT
TRBV2,many,TRBJ1-2,TRBD1,CASTRNPAGGDQGYTF,TGTGCCAGCACTAGGAACCCGGCAGGGGGCGATCAAGGCTACACCTTC
TRBV6-1,-,TRBJ2-5,TRBD2,CASSRLAGGAQYQETQYF,TGTGCCAGCAGCCGACTAGCGGGAGGAGCCCAATACCAAGAGACCCAGTACTTC
TRBV6-2/TRBV6-3,many,TRBJ1-1,-,CASTPGQNTEAFF,TGTGCCAGCACCCCCGGACAGAACACTGAAGCTTTCTTT
TRBV14,few,TRBJ2-5,-,CASSHRGRTSRETQYF,TGTGCCAGCAGCCACCGCGGACGGACCTCCCGAGAGACCCAGTACTTC
TRBV29-1,many,TRBJ1-2,-,CSAGGAQGYYGYTF,TGCAGCGCCGGAGGGGCACAGGGTTACTATGGCTACACCTTC
TRBV12-3/TRBV12-4,-,TRBJ1-4,-,CASSFYQDYSTNEKLFF,TGTGCCAGCAGTTTTTATCAGGACTACTCAACTAATGAAAAACTGTTTTTT
TRBV20-1,-,TRBJ2-2,TRBD2,CSAQASGRVNTGELFF,TGCAGTGCTCAAGCTAGCGGGAGGGTTAACACCGGGGAGCTGTTTTTT
TRBV4-1,-,TRBJ2-2,-,CASAQPLSLGGELFF,TGCGCCAGCGCGCAACCGCTATCACTCGGGGGGGAGCTGTTTTTT
TRBV29-1,few,TRBJ2-4,TRBD1,CSVEEGGIGNIQYF,TGCAGCGTGGAGGAAGGGGGCATTGGGAACATTCAGTACTTC
TRBV7-2,many,TRBJ1-5,TRBD1,CASSLGDSLNQPQHF,TGTGCCAGCAGCTTGGGGGACAGCCTCAATCAGCCCCAGCATTTT